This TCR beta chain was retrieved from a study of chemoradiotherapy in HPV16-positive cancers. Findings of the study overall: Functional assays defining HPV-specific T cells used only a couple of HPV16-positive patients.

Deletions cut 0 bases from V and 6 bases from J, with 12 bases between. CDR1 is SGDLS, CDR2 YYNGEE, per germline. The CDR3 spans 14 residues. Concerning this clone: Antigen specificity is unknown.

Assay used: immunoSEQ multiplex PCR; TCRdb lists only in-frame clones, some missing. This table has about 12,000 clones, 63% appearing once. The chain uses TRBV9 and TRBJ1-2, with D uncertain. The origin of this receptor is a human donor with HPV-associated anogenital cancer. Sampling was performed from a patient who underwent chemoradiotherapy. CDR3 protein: CASSVGAGINGYTF. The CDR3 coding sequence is TGTGCCAGCAGCGTAGGAGCAGGCATTAATGGCTACACCTTC.